The source of this T cell receptor beta chain is a study of identical twins. Overall study findings and caveats: Memory repertoires lacked the insertion deficit that abundant cord blood beta clonotypes showed. Invariant cells of the MAIT and iNKT types might have partly distorted the zero-insertion analyses. Twins shared out-of-frame alpha sequences with excess low generation probability. A cross-sectional statistical analysis, not follow-up of the same donors, supported the conclusions.

As concerns this clonotype: What it binds is not known.

TCRdb redid the calling of the 5' RACE reads with MiXCR, one entry per CDR3 protein. The sample shows 300,000 to 400,000 distinct CDR3 sequences, roughly 9% of them seen only once. This receptor was taken from a woman between 50 and 59 years old in good health. Sequencing used naive T cells sorted from blood.

This CDR3 is CASSQEPRKQFF. CDR3 coding DNA: TGTGCCAGCAGCCAAGAGCCGCGAAAGCAGTTCTTC. The chain carries TRBV3-1 and TRBJ2-1; D not certain. The V and J ends lost 0 bases and 11 bases respectively, with 8 bases between them. Looked up from germline, CDR1 is LGHDT and CDR2 is YNNKEL (reference sequence). The CDR3 is 12 amino acids.